Each of the 4 T cell receptor beta chains below was sequenced from the same sample in a study of blood T cell repertoires in COVID-19. Sequenced by immunoSEQ multiplex PCR; TCRdb stores in-frame clones only, minus some. The data show about 150,000 clones, 85% to 90% seen once. The sample taken for sequencing was peripheral blood. These receptors were obtained from a man aged 45 to 65 who had recovered from COVID-19.

The chain combines TRBV7-9 with TRBJ1-2; 7 positions match TRBD1. This CDR3 is 13 amino acids long. The V gene end was trimmed by 3 bases and the J gene end by 3 bases; junction bases not matched to a gene: 1. Germline CDR1 reads SEHNR; CDR2 reads FQNEAQ (reference sequence). For the CDR3, the DNA is TGTGCCAGCAGCTTGACAGGGTACTATGGCTACACCTTC. It is translated as CASSLTGYYGYTF.

V gene TRBV7-2 combines with J gene TRBJ2-3; 9 nucleotides agree with TRBD2. The germline gives CDR1 SGHTA, CDR2 FQGNSA. With V trimmed by 3 bases and J by 6 bases, 1 base remained unmatched. This CDR3 contains 13 residues. CDR3 DNA: TGTGCCAGCAGCTTTACTAGCGGGGATACGCAGTATTTT. Amino acids: CASSFTSGDTQYF.

V gene TRBV12-3 or TRBV12-4 combines with J gene TRBJ2-7; D is possibly TRBD1 (6 bases). V lost 5 bases, J lost 3 bases, and 8 bases lay in between. CDR3 length: 12 amino acids. This CDR3 is CASSRTDYEQYF. The CDR3 bases are TGTGCCAGCAGTCGGACAGACTACGAGCAGTACTTC.

The rearrangement joins TRBV7-2 to TRBJ1-6; D gene uncertain. The CDR3 consists of 14 residues. V lost 5 bases, J lost 8 bases, and 13 bases lay in between. Germline V gene data show CDR1 as SGHTA and CDR2 as FQGNSA. The CDR3 DNA sequence: TGTGCCAGCAGCAGACTCGCACGGGATTCACCCCTCCACTTT. Translated: CASSRLARDSPLHF.